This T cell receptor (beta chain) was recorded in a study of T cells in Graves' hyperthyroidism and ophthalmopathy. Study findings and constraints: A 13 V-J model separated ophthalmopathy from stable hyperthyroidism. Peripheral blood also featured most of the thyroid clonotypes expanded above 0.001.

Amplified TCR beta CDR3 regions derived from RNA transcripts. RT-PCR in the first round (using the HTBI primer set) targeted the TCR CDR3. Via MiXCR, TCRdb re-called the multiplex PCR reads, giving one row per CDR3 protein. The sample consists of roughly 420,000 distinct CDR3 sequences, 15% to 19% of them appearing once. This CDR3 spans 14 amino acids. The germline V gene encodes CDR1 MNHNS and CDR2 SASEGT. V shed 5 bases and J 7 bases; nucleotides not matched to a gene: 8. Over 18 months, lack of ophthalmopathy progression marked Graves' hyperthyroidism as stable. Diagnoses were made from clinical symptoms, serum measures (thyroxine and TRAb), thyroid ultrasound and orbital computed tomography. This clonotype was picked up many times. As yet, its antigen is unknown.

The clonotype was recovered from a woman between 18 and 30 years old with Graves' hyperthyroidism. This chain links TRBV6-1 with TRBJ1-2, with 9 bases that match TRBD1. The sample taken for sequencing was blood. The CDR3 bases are TGTGCCAGCAGTTACGGCGGGACAGGGTTTGGCTACACCTTC. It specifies CASSYGGTGFGYTF.